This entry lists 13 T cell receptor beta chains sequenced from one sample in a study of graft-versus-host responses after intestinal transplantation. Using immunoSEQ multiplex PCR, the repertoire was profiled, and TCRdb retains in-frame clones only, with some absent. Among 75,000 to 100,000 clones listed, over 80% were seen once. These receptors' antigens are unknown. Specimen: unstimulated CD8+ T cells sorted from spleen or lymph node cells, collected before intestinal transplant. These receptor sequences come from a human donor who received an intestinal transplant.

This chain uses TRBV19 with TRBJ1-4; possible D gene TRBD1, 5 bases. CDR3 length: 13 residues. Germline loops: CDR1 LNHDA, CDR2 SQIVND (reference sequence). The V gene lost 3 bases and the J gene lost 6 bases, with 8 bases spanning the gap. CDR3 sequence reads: CASSILGDEKLFF. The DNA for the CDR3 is TGTGCCAGTAGTATTTTAGGGGATGAAAAACTGTTTTTT.

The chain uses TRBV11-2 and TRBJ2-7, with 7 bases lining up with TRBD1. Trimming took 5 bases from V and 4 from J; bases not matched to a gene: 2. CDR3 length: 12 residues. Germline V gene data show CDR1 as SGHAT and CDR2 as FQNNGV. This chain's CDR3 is CASSLGQYEQYF. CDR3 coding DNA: TGTGCCAGCAGCCTGGGACAGTACGAGCAGTACTTC.

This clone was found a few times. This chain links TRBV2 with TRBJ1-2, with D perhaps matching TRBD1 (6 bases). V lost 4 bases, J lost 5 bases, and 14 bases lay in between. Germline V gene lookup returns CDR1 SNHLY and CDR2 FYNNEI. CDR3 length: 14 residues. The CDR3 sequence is CASSVSGQSYGYTF. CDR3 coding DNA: TGTGCCAGCAGTGTGTCTGGACAGTCGTATGGCTACACCTTC.

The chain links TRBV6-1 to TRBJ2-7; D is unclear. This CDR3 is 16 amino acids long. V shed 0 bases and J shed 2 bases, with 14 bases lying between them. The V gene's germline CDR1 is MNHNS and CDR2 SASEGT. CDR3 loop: CASSEALRLTPYEQYF. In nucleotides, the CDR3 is TGTGCCAGCAGTGAAGCGCTACGTCTTACTCCCTACGAGCAGTACTTC.

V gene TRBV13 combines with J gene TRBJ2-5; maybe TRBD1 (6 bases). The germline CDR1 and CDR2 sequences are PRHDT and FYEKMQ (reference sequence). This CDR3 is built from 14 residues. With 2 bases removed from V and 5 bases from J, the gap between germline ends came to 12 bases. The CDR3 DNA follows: TGTGCCAGCAGCTTATCCCCACAGGGTGAGACCCAGTACTTC. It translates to CASSLSPQGETQYF.

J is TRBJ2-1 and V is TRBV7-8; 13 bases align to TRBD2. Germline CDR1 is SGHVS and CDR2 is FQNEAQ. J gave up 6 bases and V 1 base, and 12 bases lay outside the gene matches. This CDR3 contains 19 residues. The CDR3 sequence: CASSLVNVPGLAGLNEQFF. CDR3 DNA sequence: TGTGCCAGCAGCTTAGTAAACGTGCCGGGACTAGCGGGGCTCAATGAGCAGTTCTTC.

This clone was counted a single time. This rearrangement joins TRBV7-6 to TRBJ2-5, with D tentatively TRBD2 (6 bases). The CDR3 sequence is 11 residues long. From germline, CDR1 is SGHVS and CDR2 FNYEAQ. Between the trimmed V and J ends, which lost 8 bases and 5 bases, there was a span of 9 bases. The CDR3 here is CASRRDETQYF. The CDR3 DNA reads TGTGCCAGCCGGAGGGACGAGACCCAGTACTTC.

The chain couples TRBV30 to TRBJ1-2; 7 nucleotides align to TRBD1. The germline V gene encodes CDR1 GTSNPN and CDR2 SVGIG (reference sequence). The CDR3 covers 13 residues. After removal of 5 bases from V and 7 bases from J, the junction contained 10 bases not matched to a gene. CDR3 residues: CAWGPAGGGGYTF. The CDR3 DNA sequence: TGTGCCTGGGGACCGGCAGGGGGTGGTGGCTACACCTTC. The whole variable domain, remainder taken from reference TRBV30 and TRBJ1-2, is SQTIHQWPATLVQPVGSPLSLECTVEGTSNPNLYWYRQAAGRGLQLLFYSVGIGQISSEVPQNLSASRPQDRQFILSSKKLLLSDSGFYLCAWGPAGGGGYTFGSGTRLTVV.

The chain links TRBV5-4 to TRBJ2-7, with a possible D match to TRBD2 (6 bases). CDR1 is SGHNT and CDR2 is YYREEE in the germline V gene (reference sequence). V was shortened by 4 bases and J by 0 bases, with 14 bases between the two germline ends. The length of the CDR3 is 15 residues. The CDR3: CASSPFAGGSYEQYF. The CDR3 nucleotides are TGTGCCAGCAGCCCCTTTGCCGGGGGCTCCTACGAGCAGTACTTC. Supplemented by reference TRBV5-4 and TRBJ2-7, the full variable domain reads ETGVTQSPTHLIKTRGQQVTLRCSSQSGHNTVSWYQQALGQGPQFIFQYYREEENGRGNFPPRFSGLQFPNYSSELNVNALELDDSALYLCASSPFAGGSYEQYFGPGTRLTVT.

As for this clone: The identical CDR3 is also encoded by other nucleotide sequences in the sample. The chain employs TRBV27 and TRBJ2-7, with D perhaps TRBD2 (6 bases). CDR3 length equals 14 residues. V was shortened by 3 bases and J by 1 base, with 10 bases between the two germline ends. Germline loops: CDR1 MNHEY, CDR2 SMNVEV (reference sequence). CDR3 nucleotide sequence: TGTGCCAGCAGTTTCTTGGGGAGGTCCTACGAGCAGTACTTC. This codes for CASSFLGRSYEQYF.

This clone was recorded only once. The CDR3 is CASSIGQGYEQYF. The CDR3 nucleotides read TGTGCCAGTAGTATAGGGCAGGGGTACGAGCAGTACTTC. The chain carries TRBV19 and TRBJ2-7, with a tentative D call TRBD1 (6 bases). V was pared by 1 base and J by 4 bases, with 8 bases between. This CDR3 contains 13 residues. Germline V lookup: CDR1 LNHDA, CDR2 SQIVND (reference sequence).

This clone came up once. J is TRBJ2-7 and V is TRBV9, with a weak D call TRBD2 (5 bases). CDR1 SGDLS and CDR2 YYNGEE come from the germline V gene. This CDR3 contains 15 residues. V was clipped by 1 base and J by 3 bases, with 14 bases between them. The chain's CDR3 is CASSVYGVPHYEQYF. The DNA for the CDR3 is TGTGCCAGCAGCGTATACGGGGTACCCCACTACGAGCAGTACTTC. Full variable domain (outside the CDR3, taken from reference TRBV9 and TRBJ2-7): DSGVTQTPKHLITATGQRVTLRCSPRSGDLSVYWYQQSLDQGLQFLIQYYNGEERAKGNILERFSAQQFPDLHSELNLSSLELGDSALYFCASSVYGVPHYEQYFGPGTRLTVT.

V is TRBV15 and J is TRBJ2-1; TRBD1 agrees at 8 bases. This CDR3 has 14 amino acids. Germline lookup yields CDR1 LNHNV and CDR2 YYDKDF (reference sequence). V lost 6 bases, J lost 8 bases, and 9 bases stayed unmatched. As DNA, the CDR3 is TGTGCCACCAGTGGAGACAGGGGTTCGCATGAGCAGTTCTTC. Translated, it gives CATSGDRGSHEQFF.